These 30 T cell receptor beta chains came from one sample sequenced in a study of cytotoxic CD8 clonotypes in ibrutinib-treated CLL. Sequencing used immunoSEQ multiplex PCR; TCRdb keeps in-frame clones, though not all of them. The table shows 70,000 to 80,000 clones, with 80% occurring only once. Source: PBMCs, taken at disease progression, from a patient treated with ibrutinib. The receptors come from a human donor with chronic lymphocytic leukemia.

The CDR3 region is CASSLVGGARTEAFF. For the CDR3, the DNA is TGTGCCAGCAGCTTAGTAGGAGGGGCGCGCACTGAAGCTTTCTTT. This chain links TRBV7-9 with TRBJ1-1; possibly TRBD1 for D (5 bases). Trimming pared 1 base from V and 4 bases from J, leaving 13 bases between. CDR1 is SEHNR, CDR2 FQNEAQ, per germline (reference sequence). This CDR3 region has 15 residues.

The chain has TRBV5-1 and TRBJ2-3, with D perhaps matching TRBD1 or TRBD2 (5 bases each). Trimming removed 4 bases at V and 1 base at J, with 19 bases between. CDR1 is SGHRS and CDR2 is YFSETQ in the germline V gene. The CDR3 is 17 amino acids. The DNA of the CDR3 is TGCGCCAGCAGCCTGCCTAGGGGAGCGGCAGGCACAGATACGCAGTATTTT. This sequence encodes CASSLPRGAAGTDTQYF.

The J gene is TRBJ2-5, the V gene TRBV7-6; the D is unclear. The germline V and J ends were trimmed by 7 bases and 3 bases, with 6 bases remaining between them. This CDR3 spans 11 amino acids. In germline, CDR1 is SGHVS, CDR2 FNYEAQ. The CDR3 loop is CASTQEETQYF. The DNA of the CDR3 is TGTGCCAGCACCCAAGAAGAGACCCAGTACTTC.

This chain uses TRBV5-8 with TRBJ1-5; D gene unclear. Trimming pared 0 bases from V and 7 bases from J, leaving 14 bases between. Looked up from germline, CDR1 is SGHTS and CDR2 is YDEGEE. This CDR3 spans 15 amino acids. Here the CDR3 reads CASSLGPLGAQPQHF. The CDR3 DNA reads TGTGCCAGCAGCTTGGGGCCCTTGGGTGCCCAGCCCCAGCATTTT.

V is TRBV15 and J is TRBJ2-1; 8 positions agree with TRBD2. The trim removed 3 bases at V and 5 bases at J, leaving 9 bases unmatched. Germline lookup yields CDR1 LNHNV and CDR2 YYDKDF (reference sequence). The CDR3 spans 16 residues. The CDR3 DNA sequence: TGTGCCACCAGCAGCGGGAGGGCCACCCTGAACAATGAGCAGTTCTTC. Translated, it gives CATSSGRATLNNEQFF.

In DNA form, the CDR3 reads TGCAGCGCTAACCCGGGTTACTACAATGAGCAGTTCTTC. It codes for CSANPGYYNEQFF. The chain joins TRBV29-1 to TRBJ2-1; D is unresolved. V lost 7 bases and J 3 bases, leaving 13 bases between the germline ends. Germline CDR1 SQVTM, CDR2 ANQGSEA. The CDR3 is made up of 13 amino acids.

The chain recombines TRBV29-1 with TRBJ1-1; D unclear. Trimming cost V 3 bases and J 0 bases, with 14 bases left between them. From germline, CDR1 is SQVTM and CDR2 ANQGSEA. The CDR3 covers 15 residues. The CDR3 DNA follows: TGCAGCGTTGAGAGAGCGATAGGAATGAACACTGAAGCTTTCTTT. It yields the protein CSVERAIGMNTEAFF.

The J gene is TRBJ2-7, the V gene TRBV7-6; D tentatively fits TRBD1 or TRBD2 (5 bases each). Trimming stripped 4 bases from V and 0 bases from J, with 10 bases between. The CDR3 has 14 residues. Germline V gene data show CDR1 as SGHVS and CDR2 as FNYEAQ. CDR3 amino acids: CASSSAGASYEQYF. The DNA for the CDR3 is TGTGCCAGCAGCTCGGCCGGGGCCTCCTACGAGCAGTACTTC.

The chain couples TRBV4-2 to TRBJ1-2; D unresolved. CDR1 is LGHNA and CDR2 is YNFKEQ in the germline V gene. This CDR3 comprises 14 residues. Trimming shortened V by 0 bases and J by 4 bases, and 9 bases separated the two germline ends. DNA for the CDR3: TGTGCCAGCAGCCAAGATGGTCAGGTCTATGGCTACACCTTC. Protein: CASSQDGQVYGYTF.

This clone showed up just once. J is TRBJ1-1 and V is TRBV6-1; TRBD1 matches at 7 bases. V lost 10 bases, J lost 1 base, and 3 bases stayed unmatched. In germline, CDR1 is MNHNS, CDR2 SASEGT. The CDR3 contains 12 residues. The CDR3 DNA reads as TGTGCCACCCGGGACAGGAACACTGAAGCTTTCTTT. Translated, it gives CATRDRNTEAFF.

The chain is built from TRBV27 and TRBJ2-4; D is undetermined. The CDR3 totals 17 residues. V gave up 0 bases and J gave up 1 base, with 13 bases separating them. CDR1 is MNHEY, CDR2 SMNVEV, per germline (reference sequence). CDR3 region: CASSLSSQAVAKNIQYF. CDR3 nucleotides: TGTGCCAGCAGTTTATCGTCTCAGGCGGTTGCCAAAAACATTCAGTACTTC.

This chain uses TRBV11-3 with TRBJ1-4; D remains ambiguous. V was shortened by 2 bases and J by 8 bases, with 9 bases between the two germline ends. The CDR3 spans 13 residues. CDR1 SGHNT and CDR2 YENEEA come from the germline V gene. Here the CDR3 reads CASSLNFGEKLFF. For the CDR3, the DNA is TGTGCCAGCAGCTTAAACTTCGGCGAAAAACTGTTTTTT.

The rearrangement uses TRBV7-2 and TRBJ2-3; D possibly uses TRBD1 or TRBD2 (5 bases each). Trimming pared 5 bases from V and 5 bases from J, leaving 14 bases between. This CDR3 spans 14 amino acids. CDR1 is SGHTA, CDR2 FQGNSA, per germline. In DNA form, the CDR3 reads TGTGCCAGCAGCCCAATGGGGGTAGTAGATACGCAGTATTTT. It yields the protein CASSPMGVVDTQYF.

This clone occurred once. The V call is TRBV4-1, the J call TRBJ2-1, with 9 bases fitting TRBD1. The CDR3 loop spans 16 amino acids. V shed 6 bases, J shed 3 bases, and the junction held 9 bases outside the gene matches. From germline, CDR1 is MGHRA and CDR2 YSYEKL. CDR3 bases: TGCGCCAGCAGACCACCGGGACAGGGACGCTACAATGAGCAGTTCTTC. Protein product: CASRPPGQGRYNEQFF.

The chain is built from TRBV5-1 and TRBJ1-4; D unclear. The germline gives CDR1 SGHRS, CDR2 YFSETQ. The CDR3 covers 13 residues. The V and J ends lost 4 bases and 5 bases respectively, with 9 bases between them. The CDR3, as DNA: TGCGCCAGCAGCGGGGATCTGAATGAAAAACTGTTTTTT. Its translation: CASSGDLNEKLFF.

The rearrangement links TRBV4-2 to TRBJ1-5, with 9 nucleotides matching TRBD1. This CDR3 spans 16 amino acids. V was clipped by 4 bases and J by 4 bases; unmatched bases: 8. Germline loops: CDR1 LGHNA, CDR2 YNFKEQ. CDR3 residues: CASSPLTGTGNQPQHF. DNA of the CDR3: TGTGCCAGCAGCCCATTGACCGGGACAGGGAATCAGCCCCAGCATTTT.

This clone was observed a handful of times. The V gene is TRBV11-2, the J gene TRBJ2-7, with unresolved D. The CDR3 spans 10 residues. V lost 1 base, J lost 6 bases, and 1 base lay in between. The germline V gene encodes CDR1 SGHAT and CDR2 FQNNGV. The CDR3 region is CASSLVEQYF. The CDR3 bases are TGTGCCAGCAGCTTAGTCGAGCAGTACTTC. The full variable domain, with the rest looked up from reference TRBV11-2 and TRBJ2-7, is EAGVAQSPRYKIIEKRQSVAFWCNPISGHATLYWYQQILGQGPKLLIQFQNNGVVDDSQLPKDRFSAERLKGVDSTLKIQPAKLEDSAVYLCASSLVEQYFGPGTRLTVT.

This chain links TRBV6-1 with TRBJ2-2; tentative D call: TRBD2 (5 bases). Trimming stripped 6 bases from V and 4 bases from J, with 9 bases between. CDR1 and CDR2 (germline): MNHNS, SASEGT. The CDR3 is 13 amino acids. The CDR3 DNA sequence: TGTGCCAGCAGCCCCGGGATCACCGGGGAGCTGTTTTTT. Protein: CASSPGITGELFF.

The DNA of the CDR3 is TGCGCCAGCAGTCCCGGTCAAGAGACCCAGTACTTC. It encodes CASSPGQETQYF. The chain uses TRBV5-1 and TRBJ2-5; the D is unclear. Trimming removed 5 bases at V and 2 bases at J, with 7 bases between. This CDR3 has 12 residues. Germline values: CDR1 SGHRS, CDR2 YFSETQ.

Here the CDR3 reads CASSVNRGATEAFF. CDR3 DNA sequence: TGTGCCAGCAGCGTCAACAGGGGGGCCACTGAAGCTTTCTTT. The rearrangement uses TRBV9 and TRBJ1-1, with TRBD1 identical over 8 bases. The trim removed 2 bases at V and 4 bases at J, leaving 4 bases unmatched. Germline-derived CDR1 and CDR2 are SGDLS and YYNGEE. The CDR3 is 14 amino acids.

The V call is TRBV5-8, the J call TRBJ1-2; D possibly corresponds to TRBD1 (6 bases). The ends were cut back, 2 bases at V and 7 bases at J, with 9 bases in the middle. The CDR3 runs 12 residues. Germline V gives CDR1 SGHTS, CDR2 YDEGEE. CDR3 amino acids: CASSFQGPGYTF. CDR3 bases: TGTGCCAGCAGCTTCCAGGGGCCTGGCTACACCTTC.

This clone occurred a few times. The chain couples TRBV29-1 to TRBJ2-2, with 13 bases aligning to TRBD2. This CDR3 is 16 amino acids long. CDR1 is SQVTM, CDR2 ANQGSEA, per germline. V was clipped by 7 bases and J by 2 bases; unmatched bases: 7. The CDR3 loop reads CSGGLAGVGNTGELFF. The DNA for the CDR3 is TGCAGCGGTGGACTAGCGGGAGTTGGTAACACCGGGGAGCTGTTTTTT.

This clone was detected a few times. The DNA of the CDR3 is TGTGCCAGCAGTGAACGGCTAGATCGGTTCTTCCAGCAGTTCTTC. Translation gives CASSERLDRFFQQFF. This chain links TRBV6-1 with TRBJ2-1; D is ambiguous. The CDR3 is made up of 15 amino acids. V was pared by 2 bases and J by 11 bases, with 19 bases between. CDR1 is MNHNS and CDR2 is SASEGT in the germline V gene.

The V gene is TRBV11-2, the J gene TRBJ1-1; D remains unclear. The CDR3 contains 12 residues. Germline V gene data show CDR1 as SGHAT and CDR2 as FQNNGV. V was trimmed by 4 bases and J by 6 bases, leaving 9 bases between them. Written as DNA, the CDR3 is TGTGCCAGCAGCTCCCGCTCGGCTGAAGCTTTCTTT. Its protein is CASSSRSAEAFF.

The chain couples TRBV7-9 to TRBJ1-1; possibly TRBD1 for D (5 bases). Germline V gives CDR1 SEHNR, CDR2 FQNEAQ (reference sequence). Trimming took off 3 bases at V and 1 base at J, with 9 bases between the two ends. The CDR3 runs to 14 residues. CDR3 protein: CASSFRDGNTEAFF. DNA of the CDR3: TGTGCCAGCAGCTTCCGGGACGGGAACACTGAAGCTTTCTTT.

The V gene is TRBV28, the J gene TRBJ1-6, with TRBD1 matching over 7 bases. The V segment lost 8 bases and the J segment 10 bases; nucleotides outside the gene matches: 5. CDR3 size: 12 residues. Germline CDR1 and CDR2: MDHEN and SYDVKM. The CDR3 DNA sequence: TGTGCCAGCGGGCAGGGGGACTCACCCCTCCACTTT. Its protein is CASGQGDSPLHF.

This chain uses TRBV27 with TRBJ1-4; maybe TRBD1 (5 bases). From germline, CDR1 is MNHEY and CDR2 SMNVEV (reference sequence). There are 20 residues in the CDR3. V dropped 11 bases and J dropped 0 bases, with 31 bases sitting between them. The CDR3 region is CAGRSQGQDPPFATNEKLFF. The CDR3 DNA follows: TGTGCCGGACGGAGTCAGGGCCAGGACCCACCCTTTGCAACTAATGAAAAACTGTTTTTT.

The chain uses TRBV28 and TRBJ1-2; D is ambiguous. Trimming cost V 6 bases and J 0 bases, with 8 bases left between them. Germline V gene data show CDR1 as MDHEN and CDR2 as SYDVKM. The length of the CDR3 is 13 residues. The CDR3, as DNA: TGTGCCAGCAGGCTTCCCACTAACTATGGCTACACCTTC. Translated, it gives CASRLPTNYGYTF.

The V gene is TRBV18, the J gene TRBJ2-7; D unresolved. The length of the CDR3 is 12 residues. Germline-derived CDR1 and CDR2 are KGHSH and LQKENI. Trimming took 6 bases from V and 1 from J, leaving 7 bases between them. CDR3 in amino acids: CASSSGSYEQYF. CDR3 in DNA: TGTGCCAGCTCCTCCGGGTCCTACGAGCAGTACTTC.

This clone occurred a few times. CDR3 nucleotides: TGTGCCAGCAGCACATTCCCAGGTGGCCGCTTCAATCAGCCCCAGCATTTT. Residues: CASSTFPGGRFNQPQHF. The chain uses TRBV21-1 and TRBJ1-5; the table's D call of TRBD1 was not tested on the DNA. TRBV21-1 is termed a pseudogene. This CDR3 is 17 amino acids long.